The rows below give T cell receptor beta chains drawn from one sample of a study of T cell repertoires in cytomegalovirus infection. TCRdb processed the reads anew with MiXCR; each CDR3 protein has one entry. The table records a few hundred thousand distinct CDR3 sequences, more than 15% of them present only once. Sequenced input: CD8+ T cells from PBMCs. These receptor sequences come from a human donor in good health (CMV status not recorded). Some clones in this sample may be carry-over from other donors' samples. Each CDR3 is given with its conserved first and last residue.

>TRBV27|TRBJ2-3
CASSRPGDLRTQYF
>TRBV5-1|TRBJ2-1
CASSKPGRQNNEQFF
>TRBV29-1|TRBJ1-2
CSVEEWDYGYTF
>TRBV15|TRBJ2-7
CATSTLTGTYEQYF
>TRBV7-9|TRBJ2-3
CASSPYGTGEGDTQYF
>TRBV9|TRBJ2-3
CASSADGVSTDTQYF
>TRBV5-1|TRBJ2-7
CASSQLQGATTYEQYF
>TRBV28|TRBJ1-5
CASSLTIGGEFNQPQHF
>TRBV4-2|TRBJ2-1
CASSQGTSDNNEQFF
>TRBV9|TRBJ2-7
CASSVEDYEQYF
>TRBV28|TRBJ2-7
CASSSPAGSSYEQYF
>TRBV3-1|TRBJ2-5
CASSQDLASGGGYQETQYF
>TRBV5-1|TRBJ2-3
CASSRGAEGTDTQYF
>TRBV5-5|TRBJ2-5
CASSFRTAGETQYF
>TRBV5-8|TRBJ2-3
CASSDWGDTQYF
>TRBV7-6|TRBJ2-5
CASSLQGGSKETQYF
>TRBV2|TRBJ2-7
CASHKGSATDYEQYF
>TRBV7-9|TRBJ2-1
CASSLTRGGPLDNEQFF
>TRBV10-3|TRBJ1-1
CAIRTGGRDTEAFF
>TRBV11-2|TRBJ2-1
CASSLTTGGPEQFF
>TRBV25-1|TRBJ1-2
CASSELYREDYGYTF
>TRBV7-9|TRBJ2-7
CASSVTGQGFSEQYF
>TRBV4-1|TRBJ2-6
CASSQEGGLLSSGANVLTF
>TRBV6-6|TRBJ2-7
CASSYSSSPYEQYF
>TRBV6-5|TRBJ1-5
CASSYGGYNQPQHF
>TRBV20-1|TRBJ2-3
CSARDMVSTDTQYF
>TRBV2|TRBJ1-2
CASTTGTGVHGYTF
>TRBV3-1|TRBJ2-3
CASSQDREEAADTQYF
>TRBV3-1|TRBJ2-5
CASSPSGGTKTQYF
>TRBV7-8|TRBJ2-7
CASSLWRGVPDEQYF
>TRBV7-4|TRBJ2-7
CASRGQDPIGDEQYF
>TRBV6-2/TRBV6-3|TRBJ1-1
CASSYTPGTANTEAFF
>TRBV27|TRBJ2-7
CASSSMTGAVFEQYF
>TRBV12-3/TRBV12-4|TRBJ1-5
CASSTGILLNSNQPQHF
>TRBV7-6|TRBJ2-7
CASSLVAVGAGTYEQYF
>TRBV2|TRBJ1-4
CASSDLGGTNEKLFF
>TRBV29-1|TRBJ2-5
CSVEGLAVQETQYF
>TRBV4-1|TRBJ1-1
CASSQDRGGRTEAFF
>TRBV5-1|TRBJ1-1
CASSAWTALNTEAFF
>TRBV11-2|TRBJ2-5
CASSWQETQYF
>TRBV20-1|TRBJ2-1
CSASPTTSSYNEQFF
>TRBV25-1|TRBJ2-3
CASSDSPLGGPEDTQYF